Shown below are 7 T cell receptor beta chains from a single sample sequenced in a study of PD-1 blockade in classical Hodgkin lymphoma. Every patient had relapsed following autologous stem cell transplantation, and cohorts differed in brentuximab vedotin exposure. Here immunoSEQ multiplex PCR was the method, and the copy in TCRdb shows in-frame clones only, minus some. This sample has roughly 100,000 clones, with around nine tenths found just once. Sample: peripheral blood mononuclear cells (PBMCs), taken before the second cycle of nivolumab. The receptors here all came from a human donor with classical Hodgkin lymphoma.

This sequence joins TRBV25-1 and TRBJ1-2; 7 nucleotides match TRBD1. V gave up 5 bases and J gave up 5 bases; unmatched junction bases: 8. The CDR3 is made up of 14 amino acids. Germline assignment: CDR1 MGHDK and CDR2 SYGVNS. The CDR3 protein is CASSLGQYSYGYTF. The CDR3 region has the DNA TGTGCCAGCAGTCTGGGACAGTACTCGTATGGCTACACCTTC.

This clone appeared a single time. V usage is TRBV6-5 and J usage is TRBJ1-3; D might be TRBD1 (6 bases). V lost 2 bases and J 1 base, leaving 6 bases between the germline ends. Germline V gene lookup returns CDR1 MNHEY and CDR2 SVGAGI. CDR3 length: 14 residues. The CDR3 nucleotides are TGTGCCAGCAGTTACGGGACATCTGGAAACACCATATATTTT. Amino acids: CASSYGTSGNTIYF.

As regards this clone: At one end the junction does not follow the germline gene, possibly because of a read error. The rearrangement uses TRBV7-2 and TRBJ2-7; D is uncertain. This CDR3 region has 14 residues. Germline V gives CDR1 SGHTA, CDR2 FQGNSA. For the CDR3, the DNA is TGTGCCAGCAGCTTCGGTTCAGGCCCTTACGGGCAGTACTTC. It specifies CASSFGSGPYGQYF.

This clone was found a few times. The chain has TRBV7-6 and TRBJ1-4; 9 bases align to TRBD1. Germline-derived CDR1 and CDR2 are SGHVS and FNYEAQ. After removal of 0 bases from V and 5 bases from J, the junction contained 4 bases not matched to a gene. The CDR3 runs to 16 residues. The CDR3 sequence is CASSLAGGTGNEKLFF. The CDR3 coding sequence is TGTGCCAGCAGCTTAGCTGGAGGGACAGGGAATGAAAAACTGTTTTTT. Using reference TRBV7-6 and TRBJ1-4 for the parts outside the CDR3, the full variable domain is GAGVSQSPRYKVTKRGQDVALRCDPISGHVSLYWYRQALGQGPEFLTYFNYEAQQDKSGLPNDRFSAERPEGSISTLTIQRTEQRDSAMYRCASSLAGGTGNEKLFFGSGTQLSVL.

This rearrangement joins TRBV7-9 to TRBJ1-1; TRBD1 might be the D (6 bases). Germline V CDR1 and CDR2: SEHNR, FQNEAQ (reference sequence). V was pared by 1 base and J by 4 bases, with 10 bases between. The CDR3 has 14 amino acids. DNA of the CDR3: TGTGCCAGCAGCTTAGTGATACAGGGCACTGAAGCTTTCTTT. This gives the protein CASSLVIQGTEAFF.

The V gene is TRBV7-2, the J gene TRBJ1-1, with TRBD1 matching over 7 bases. CDR3 size: 15 residues. Germline lookup yields CDR1 SGHTA and CDR2 FQGNSA. The trim removed 5 bases at V and 2 bases at J, leaving 8 bases unmatched. For the CDR3, the DNA is TGTGCCAGCAGCCCCTCCAGGGGGATAAACACTGAAGCTTTCTTT. Residues: CASSPSRGINTEAFF.

The CDR3 DNA follows: TGTGCCAGCAGCTTAAGCGGGGGAAGCTCCTACGAGCAGTACTTC. This encodes CASSLSGGSSYEQYF. The J gene is TRBJ2-7, the V gene TRBV7-3, with TRBD2 matching over 7 bases. Per germline, CDR1 SGHTA and CDR2 FQGTGA. The V segment lost 1 base and the J segment 0 bases; nucleotides outside the gene matches: 3. This CDR3 is built from 15 residues.